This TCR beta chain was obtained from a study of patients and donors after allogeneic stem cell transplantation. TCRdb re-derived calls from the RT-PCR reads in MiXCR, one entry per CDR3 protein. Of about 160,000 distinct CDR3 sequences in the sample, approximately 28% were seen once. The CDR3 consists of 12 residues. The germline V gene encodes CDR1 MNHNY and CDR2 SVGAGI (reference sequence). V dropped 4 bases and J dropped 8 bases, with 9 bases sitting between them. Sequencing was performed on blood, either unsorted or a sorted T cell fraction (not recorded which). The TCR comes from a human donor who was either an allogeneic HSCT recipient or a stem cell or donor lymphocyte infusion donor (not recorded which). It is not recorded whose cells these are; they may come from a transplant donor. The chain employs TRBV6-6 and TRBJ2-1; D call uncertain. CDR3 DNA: TGTGCCAGCAGTTCGCGTCAATATGAGCAGTTCTTC. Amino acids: CASSSRQYEQFF.